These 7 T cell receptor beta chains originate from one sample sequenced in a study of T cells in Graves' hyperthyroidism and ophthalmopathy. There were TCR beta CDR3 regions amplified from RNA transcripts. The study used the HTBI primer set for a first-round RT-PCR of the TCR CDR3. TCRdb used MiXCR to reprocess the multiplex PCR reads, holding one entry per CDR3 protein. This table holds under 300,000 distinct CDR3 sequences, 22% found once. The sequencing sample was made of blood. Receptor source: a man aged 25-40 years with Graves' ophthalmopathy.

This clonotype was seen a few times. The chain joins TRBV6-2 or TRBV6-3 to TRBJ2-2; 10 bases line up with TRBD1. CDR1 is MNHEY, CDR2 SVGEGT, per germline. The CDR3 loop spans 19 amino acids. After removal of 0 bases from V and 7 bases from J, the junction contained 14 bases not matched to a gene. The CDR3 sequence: CASSYSFTLRDRGYGELFF. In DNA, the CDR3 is TGTGCCAGCAGTTACTCGTTTACCCTCCGGGACAGGGGATACGGGGAGCTGTTTTTT.

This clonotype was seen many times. The CDR3 region is CASSLFLTEAFF. The CDR3 region has the DNA TGTGCCAGCAGTTTATTTTTGACTGAAGCTTTCTTT. The chain couples TRBV28 to TRBJ1-1, with unresolved D. This CDR3 region has 12 residues. Germline V gene sequence: CDR1 MDHEN, CDR2 SYDVKM. The germline V and J ends were trimmed by 1 base and 5 bases, with 5 bases remaining between them.

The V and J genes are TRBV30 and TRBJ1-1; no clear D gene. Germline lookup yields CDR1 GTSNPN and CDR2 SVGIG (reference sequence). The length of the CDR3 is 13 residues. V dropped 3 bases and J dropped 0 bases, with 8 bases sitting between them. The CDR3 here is CAWSADLNTEAFF. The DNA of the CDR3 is TGTGCCTGGAGCGCGGACTTGAACACTGAAGCTTTCTTT.

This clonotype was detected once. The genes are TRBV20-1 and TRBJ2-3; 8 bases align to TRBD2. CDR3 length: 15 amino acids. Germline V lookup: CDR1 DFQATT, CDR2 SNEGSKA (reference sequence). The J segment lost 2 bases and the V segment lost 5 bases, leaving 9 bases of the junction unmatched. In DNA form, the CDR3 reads TGCAGTGCTGGTAAGACTAGCGACTACACAGATACGCAGTATTTT. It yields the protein CSAGKTSDYTDTQYF.

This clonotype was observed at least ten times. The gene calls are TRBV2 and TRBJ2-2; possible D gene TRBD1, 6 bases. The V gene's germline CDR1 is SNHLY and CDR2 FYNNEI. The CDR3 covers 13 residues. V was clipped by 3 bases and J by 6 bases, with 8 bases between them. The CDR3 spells CASSDEGAGELFF. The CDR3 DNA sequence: TGTGCCAGCAGTGACGAGGGGGCCGGGGAGCTGTTTTTT.

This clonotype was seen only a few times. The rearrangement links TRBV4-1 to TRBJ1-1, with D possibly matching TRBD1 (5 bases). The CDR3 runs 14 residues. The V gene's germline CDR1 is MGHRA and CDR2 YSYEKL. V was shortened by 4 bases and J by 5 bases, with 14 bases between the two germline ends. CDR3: CASSPRVTATEAFF. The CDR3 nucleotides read TGCGCCAGCAGCCCCAGGGTGACCGCAACTGAAGCTTTCTTT.

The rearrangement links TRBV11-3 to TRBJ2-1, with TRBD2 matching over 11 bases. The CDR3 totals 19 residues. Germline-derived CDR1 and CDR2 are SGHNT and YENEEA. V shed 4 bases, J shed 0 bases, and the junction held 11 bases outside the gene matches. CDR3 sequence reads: CASSSMPLAGVTSYNEQFF. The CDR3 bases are TGTGCCAGCAGCTCAATGCCACTAGCGGGAGTCACCTCCTACAATGAGCAGTTCTTC. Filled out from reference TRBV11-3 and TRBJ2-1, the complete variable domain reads EAGVVQSPRYKIIEKKQPVAFWCNPISGHNTLYWYLQNLGQGPELLIRYENEEAVDDSQLPKDRFSAERLKGVDSTLKIQPAELGDSAVYLCASSSMPLAGVTSYNEQFFGPGTRLTVL.